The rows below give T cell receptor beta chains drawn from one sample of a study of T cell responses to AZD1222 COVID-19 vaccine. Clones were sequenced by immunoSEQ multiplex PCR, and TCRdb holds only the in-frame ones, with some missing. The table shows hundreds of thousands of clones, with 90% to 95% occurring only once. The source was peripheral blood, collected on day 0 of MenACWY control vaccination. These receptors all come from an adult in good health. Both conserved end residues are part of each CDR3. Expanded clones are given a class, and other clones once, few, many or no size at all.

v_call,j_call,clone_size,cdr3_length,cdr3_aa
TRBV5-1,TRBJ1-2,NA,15,CASSLDEGRNYGYTF
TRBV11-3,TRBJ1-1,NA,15,CASSPTTGANTEAFF
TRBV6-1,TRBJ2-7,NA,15,CASSELTGALGEQYF
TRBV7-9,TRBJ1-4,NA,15,CASSLGRTGTEKLFF
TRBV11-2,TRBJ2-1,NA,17,CASGPKAGGFSYNEQFF
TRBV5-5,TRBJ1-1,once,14,CASRPGTGRTEAFF
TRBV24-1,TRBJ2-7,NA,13,CATGVANSYEQYF
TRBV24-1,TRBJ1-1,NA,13,CATRSGPGGEAFF
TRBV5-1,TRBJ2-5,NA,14,CASSLVGGGETQYF
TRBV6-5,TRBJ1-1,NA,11,CASKMNTEAFF
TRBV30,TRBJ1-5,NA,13,CAWSGTGGASQHF
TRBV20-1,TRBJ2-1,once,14,CSASVAGGLNEQFF
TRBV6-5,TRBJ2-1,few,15,CASSIGTLSYNEQFF
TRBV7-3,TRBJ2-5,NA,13,CASSLLGDGTQYF
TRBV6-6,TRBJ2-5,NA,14,CASSYQGGDETQYF
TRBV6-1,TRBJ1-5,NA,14,CASSEGQRNQPQHF
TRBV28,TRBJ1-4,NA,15,CASSLGPAHNEKLFF
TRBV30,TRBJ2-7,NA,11,CAWSALYEQYF
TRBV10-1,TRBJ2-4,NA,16,CASPGGQGGDKNIQYF
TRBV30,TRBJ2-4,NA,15,CAWSAPGTGTNIQYF
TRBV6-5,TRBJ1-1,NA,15,CASSPGQGTYTEAFF
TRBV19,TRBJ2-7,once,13,CASSPPGLYEQYF
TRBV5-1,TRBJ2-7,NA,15,CASSLMTGRPNEQYF
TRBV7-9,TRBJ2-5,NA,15,CASSPIGGVGKTQYF
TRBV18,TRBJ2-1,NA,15,CASSPPGGSYNEQFF
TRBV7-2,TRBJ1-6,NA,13,CATRQGSRSPLHF
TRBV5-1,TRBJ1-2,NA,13,CASSQTTNYGYTF
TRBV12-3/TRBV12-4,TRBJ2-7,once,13,CASQKGTVYEQYF